This T cell receptor beta chain was found in a study of identical twins. As to this clonotype: Its cognate antigen is unknown.

Notes on the study in general: Cord blood beta clonotypes present at high abundance carried fewer insertions; no such pattern appeared in memory repertoires.

Unmatched junction bases numbered 4, after V lost 1 base and J lost 5 bases. Germline V gene lookup returns CDR1 SGHTA and CDR2 FQGTGA. The CDR3 loop spans 14 amino acids. A universal primer site arose from template switching, and cDNA bore unique molecular identifiers. In TCRdb, the 5' RACE reads were re-called with MiXCR into one record per CDR3 protein. Counted here are hundreds of thousands of distinct CDR3 sequences, 20% to 25% occurring once; the ten biggest clones make up about 0.48%. This same sample was also part of a study on yellow fever vaccine responses in identical twins. That publication notes: In identical twins, vaccine T cell responses appeared partly shared and partly individual.

The material sequenced was CD4+ T cells sorted from blood. The genes are TRBV7-3 and TRBJ1-1; 7 bases are shared with TRBD1. The clonotype comes from a woman between 18 and 29 years old in good health. The CDR3 DNA reads TGTGCCAGCAGCTTAAAGGGGGCGGGAACTGAAGCTTTCTTT. It yields the protein CASSLKGAGTEAFF.